This is a list of T cell receptor beta chains from one sample in a study of PD-1 blockade in classical Hodgkin lymphoma. Some clones are missing from TCRdb's copy, which holds only in-frame ones; the method was immunoSEQ multiplex PCR. The table lists roughly 90,000 clones, roughly four fifths of them singletons. The sample was peripheral blood mononuclear cells (PBMCs), taken before the second cycle of nivolumab. The source of these receptors is a human donor with classical Hodgkin lymphoma. The CDR3 runs from the conserved cysteine through the conserved F or W. Clone size, where shown, is once, few, many, or a class for clones that have expanded.

cdr3_aa: CASSIAGRGSNQPQHF; clone_size: .; j_call: TRBJ1-5; v_call: TRBV19
cdr3_aa: CASSVYDRAGAYGYTF; clone_size: few; j_call: TRBJ1-2; v_call: TRBV9
cdr3_aa: CASSYRRLNTGELFF; clone_size: .; j_call: TRBJ2-2; v_call: TRBV6-5
cdr3_aa: CATSRGGVGELFF; clone_size: .; j_call: TRBJ2-2; v_call: TRBV15
cdr3_aa: CASSSQGSSVLTF; clone_size: once; j_call: TRBJ2-6; v_call: TRBV7-2
cdr3_aa: CASSLGGRGQETQYF; clone_size: .; j_call: TRBJ2-5; v_call: TRBV7-6
cdr3_aa: CASSYNQETQYF; clone_size: .; j_call: TRBJ2-5; v_call: TRBV14
cdr3_aa: CASSPASGSYNEQFF; clone_size: .; j_call: TRBJ2-1; v_call: TRBV18
cdr3_aa: CASSPLNYGYTF; clone_size: .; j_call: TRBJ1-2; v_call: TRBV9
cdr3_aa: CASSPGQAQETQYF; clone_size: .; j_call: TRBJ2-5; v_call: TRBV18
cdr3_aa: CASSLRGPEKLFF; clone_size: .; j_call: TRBJ1-4; v_call: TRBV5-6
cdr3_aa: CASSSLGGANYGYTF; clone_size: .; j_call: TRBJ1-2; v_call: TRBV6-5
cdr3_aa: CASSLDLPYEQYF; clone_size: .; j_call: TRBJ2-7; v_call: TRBV5-5
cdr3_aa: CAYRYEQYF; clone_size: few; j_call: TRBJ2-7; v_call: TRBV19
cdr3_aa: CASSLRTSGRGTAGELFF; clone_size: .; j_call: TRBJ2-2; v_call: TRBV27
cdr3_aa: CASSEQWNTEAFF; clone_size: medium-sized; j_call: TRBJ1-1; v_call: TRBV2
cdr3_aa: CASSLGSSYEQYF; clone_size: .; j_call: TRBJ2-7; v_call: TRBV5-4
cdr3_aa: CASSLSPWDEQYF; clone_size: once; j_call: TRBJ2-7; v_call: TRBV9
cdr3_aa: CASLAQGGTGTEAFF; clone_size: few; j_call: TRBJ1-1; v_call: TRBV7-2
cdr3_aa: CASSLGTEGTQYF; clone_size: .; j_call: TRBJ2-5; v_call: TRBV7-2
cdr3_aa: CASSLGGTVYNEQFF; clone_size: once; j_call: TRBJ2-1; v_call: TRBV7-2
cdr3_aa: CASSLELAGVSEQFF; clone_size: .; j_call: TRBJ2-1; v_call: TRBV11-3
cdr3_aa: CASSGLRGPGANVLTF; clone_size: .; j_call: TRBJ2-6; v_call: TRBV27
cdr3_aa: CASSLPLNTEAFF; clone_size: once; j_call: TRBJ1-1; v_call: TRBV7-9
cdr3_aa: CASSSQGASGYTF; clone_size: .; j_call: TRBJ1-2; v_call: TRBV7-2